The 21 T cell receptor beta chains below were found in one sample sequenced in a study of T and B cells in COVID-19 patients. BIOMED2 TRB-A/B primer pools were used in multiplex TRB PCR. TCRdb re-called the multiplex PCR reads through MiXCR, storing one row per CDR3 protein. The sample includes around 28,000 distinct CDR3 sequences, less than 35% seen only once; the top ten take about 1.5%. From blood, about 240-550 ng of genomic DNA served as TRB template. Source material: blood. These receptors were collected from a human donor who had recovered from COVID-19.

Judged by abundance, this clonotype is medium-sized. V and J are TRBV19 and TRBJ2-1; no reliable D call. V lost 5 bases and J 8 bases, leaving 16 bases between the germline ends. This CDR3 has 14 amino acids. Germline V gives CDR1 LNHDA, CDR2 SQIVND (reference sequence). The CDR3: CASSPHRAADEQFF. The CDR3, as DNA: TGTGCCAGTAGTCCTCATCGGGCTGCGGATGAGCAGTTCTTC. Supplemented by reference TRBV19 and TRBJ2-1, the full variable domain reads DGGITQSPKYLFRKEGQNVTLSCEQNLNHDAMYWYRQDPGQGLRLIYYSQIVNDFQKGDIAEGYSVSREKKESFPLTVTSAQKNPTAFYLCASSPHRAADEQFFGPGTRLTVL.

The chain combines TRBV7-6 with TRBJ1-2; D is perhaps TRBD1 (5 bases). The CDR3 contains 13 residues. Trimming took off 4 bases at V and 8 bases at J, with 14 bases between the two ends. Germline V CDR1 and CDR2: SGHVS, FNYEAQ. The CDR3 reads CASSSKTWDGYTF. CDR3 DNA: TGTGCCAGCAGCTCCAAAACCTGGGACGGCTACACCTTC.

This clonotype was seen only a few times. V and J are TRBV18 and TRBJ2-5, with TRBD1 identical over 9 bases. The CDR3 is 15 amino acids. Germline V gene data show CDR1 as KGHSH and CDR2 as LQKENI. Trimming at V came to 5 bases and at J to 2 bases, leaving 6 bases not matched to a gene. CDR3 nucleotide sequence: TGTGCCAGCTCAGCGGACAGGGGATGGCAAGAGACCCAGTACTTC. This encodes CASSADRGWQETQYF.

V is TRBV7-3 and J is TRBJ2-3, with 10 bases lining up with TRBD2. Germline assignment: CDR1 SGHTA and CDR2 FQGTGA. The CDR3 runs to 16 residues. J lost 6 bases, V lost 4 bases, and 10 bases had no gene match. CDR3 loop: CASSSSQAGGTDTQYF. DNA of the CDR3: TGTGCCAGCAGCTCCTCCCAAGCGGGAGGGACGGATACGCAGTATTTT. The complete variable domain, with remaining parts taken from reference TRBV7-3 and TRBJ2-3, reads GAGVSQTPSNKVTEKGKYVELRCDPISGHTALYWYRQSLGQGPEFLIYFQGTGAADDSGLPNDRFFAVRPEGSVSTLKIQRTERGDSAVYLCASSSSQAGGTDTQYFGPGTRLTVL.

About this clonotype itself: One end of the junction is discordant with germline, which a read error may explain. The CDR3 region is CASSLGVTGETQYF. CDR3 nucleotides: TGTGCCAGCAGCTTAGGTGTGACAGGAGAGACCCAGTACTTC. This chain links TRBV5-1 with TRBJ2-5, with D perhaps TRBD1 (6 bases). Germline lookup yields CDR1 SGHRS and CDR2 YFSETQ. The CDR3 runs to 14 residues.

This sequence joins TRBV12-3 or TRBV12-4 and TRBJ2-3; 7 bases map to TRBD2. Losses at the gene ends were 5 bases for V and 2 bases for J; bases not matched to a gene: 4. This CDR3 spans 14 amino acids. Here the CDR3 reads CASSAGRDTDTQYF. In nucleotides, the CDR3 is TGTGCCAGCAGTGCTGGGAGGGACACAGATACGCAGTATTTT.

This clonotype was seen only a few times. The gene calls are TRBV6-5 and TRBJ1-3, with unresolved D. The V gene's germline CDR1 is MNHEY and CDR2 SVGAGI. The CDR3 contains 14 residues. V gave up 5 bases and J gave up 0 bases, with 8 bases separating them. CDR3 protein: CASSRSPSGNTIYF. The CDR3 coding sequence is TGTGCCAGCAGTCGAAGTCCCTCTGGAAACACCATATATTTT.

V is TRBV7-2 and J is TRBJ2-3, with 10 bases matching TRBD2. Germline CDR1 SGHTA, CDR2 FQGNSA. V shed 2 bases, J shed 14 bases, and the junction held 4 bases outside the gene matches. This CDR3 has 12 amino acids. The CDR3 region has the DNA TGTGCCAGCAGCTTACAGCGGGGGGGCAGGTATTTT. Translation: CASSLQRGGRYF.

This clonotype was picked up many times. The CDR3 loop reads CASSLGHSYEQYF. DNA of the CDR3: TGTGCCAGCAGTTTAGGTCACTCCTACGAGCAGTACTTC. V gene TRBV12-3 or TRBV12-4 combines with J gene TRBJ2-7; D remains unclear. V lost 1 base and J 0 bases, leaving 4 bases between the germline ends. The CDR3 is 13 residues long.

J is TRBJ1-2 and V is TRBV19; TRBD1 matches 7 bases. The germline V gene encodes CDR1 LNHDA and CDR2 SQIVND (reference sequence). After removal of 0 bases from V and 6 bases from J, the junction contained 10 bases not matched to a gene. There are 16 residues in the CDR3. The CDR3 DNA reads TGTGCCAGTAGTATAGACGAGACAGGGAGACGGGATGGCTACACCTTC. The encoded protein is CASSIDETGRRDGYTF.

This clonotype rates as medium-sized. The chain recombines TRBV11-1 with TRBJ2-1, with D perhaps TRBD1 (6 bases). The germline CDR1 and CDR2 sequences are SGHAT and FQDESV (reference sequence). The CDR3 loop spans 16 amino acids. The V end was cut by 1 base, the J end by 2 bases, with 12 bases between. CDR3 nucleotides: TGTGCCAGCAGCTTAGGTAACAGGGTCCCCTACAATGAGCAGTTCTTC. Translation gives CASSLGNRVPYNEQFF.

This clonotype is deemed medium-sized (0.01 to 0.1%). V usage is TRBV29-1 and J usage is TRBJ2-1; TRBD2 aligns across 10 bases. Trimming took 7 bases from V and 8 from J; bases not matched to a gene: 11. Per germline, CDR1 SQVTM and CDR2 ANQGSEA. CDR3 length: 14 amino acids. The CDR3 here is CSAKTSGYGDEQFF. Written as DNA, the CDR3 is TGCAGCGCCAAGACTAGCGGGTACGGCGATGAGCAGTTCTTC.

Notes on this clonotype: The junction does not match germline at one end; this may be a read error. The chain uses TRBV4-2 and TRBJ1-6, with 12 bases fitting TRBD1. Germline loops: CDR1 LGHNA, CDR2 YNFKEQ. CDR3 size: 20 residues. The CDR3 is CASSREGQGAYRSYNSPLHF. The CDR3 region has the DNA TGCGCCAGCAGCCGGGAGGGACAGGGGGCGTATCGTTCCTATAATTCACCCCTCCACTTT.

The CDR3 sequence: CASSWGGARDEQFF. In nucleotides, the CDR3 is TGTGCCAGCAGCTGGGGCGGGGCTAGGGATGAGCAGTTCTTC. The genes are TRBV5-4 and TRBJ2-1; maybe TRBD2 (6 bases). The germline CDR1 and CDR2 sequences are SGHNT and YYREEE (reference sequence). The CDR3 length is 14 residues. The V end lost 3 bases, the J end lost 8 bases, and 15 bases lay between the germline ends.

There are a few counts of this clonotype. This CDR3 reads CASSETKGRVQYF. CDR3 nucleotide sequence: TGTGCCAGCAGTGAAACCAAGGGGCGGGTTCAGTACTTC. The rearrangement joins TRBV6-1 to TRBJ2-4; D possibly uses TRBD1 or TRBD2 (5 bases each). Germline V CDR1 and CDR2: MNHNS, SASEGT. CDR3 length: 13 residues. The ends were cut back, 2 bases at V and 11 bases at J, with 13 bases in the middle.

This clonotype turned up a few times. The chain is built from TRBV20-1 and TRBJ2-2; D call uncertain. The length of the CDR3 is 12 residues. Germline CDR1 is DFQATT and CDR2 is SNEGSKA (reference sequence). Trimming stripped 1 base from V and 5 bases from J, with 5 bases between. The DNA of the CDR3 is TGCAGTGCTAGAGGGCAGACCGGGGAGCTGTTTTTT. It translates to CSARGQTGELFF.

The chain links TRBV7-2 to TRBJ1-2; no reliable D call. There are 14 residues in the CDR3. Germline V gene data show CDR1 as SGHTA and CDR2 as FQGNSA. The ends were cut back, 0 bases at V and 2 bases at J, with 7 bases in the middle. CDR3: CASSLARTNYGYTF. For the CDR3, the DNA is TGTGCCAGCAGCTTAGCCAGGACCAACTATGGCTACACCTTC.

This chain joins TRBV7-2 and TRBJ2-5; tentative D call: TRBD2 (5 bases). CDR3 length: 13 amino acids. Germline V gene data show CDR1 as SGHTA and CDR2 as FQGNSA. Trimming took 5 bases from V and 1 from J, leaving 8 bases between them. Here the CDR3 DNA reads TGTGCCAGCAGCGACGGGATCCAAGAGACCCAGTACTTC. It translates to CASSDGIQETQYF.

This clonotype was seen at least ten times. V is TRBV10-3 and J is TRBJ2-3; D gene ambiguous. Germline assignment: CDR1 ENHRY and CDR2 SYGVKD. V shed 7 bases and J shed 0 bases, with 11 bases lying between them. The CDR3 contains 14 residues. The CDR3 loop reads CAITIDPSTDTQYF. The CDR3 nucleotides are TGTGCCATCACCATCGACCCTAGCACAGATACGCAGTATTTT.

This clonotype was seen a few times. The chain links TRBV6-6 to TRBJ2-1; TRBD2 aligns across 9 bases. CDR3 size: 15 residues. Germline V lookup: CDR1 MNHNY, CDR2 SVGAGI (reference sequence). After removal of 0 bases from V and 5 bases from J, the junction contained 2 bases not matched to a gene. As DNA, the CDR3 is TGTGCCAGCAGTTACTCGGCGGGAGGGGACAATGAGCAGTTCTTC. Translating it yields CASSYSAGGDNEQFF.

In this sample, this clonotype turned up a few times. This chain's CDR3 is CASSPIFLRMLSYNEQFF. The CDR3, as DNA: TGTGCCAGCAGCCCGATCTTCTTAAGAATGCTATCCTACAATGAGCAGTTCTTC. This chain joins TRBV27 and TRBJ2-1; no firm D call. V was shortened by 6 bases and J by 1 base, with 22 bases between the two germline ends. From germline, CDR1 is MNHEY and CDR2 SMNVEV (reference sequence). This CDR3 comprises 18 residues.